The 21 T cell receptor beta chains below come from one sample, sequenced in a study of T cells in Graves' hyperthyroidism and ophthalmopathy. RNA transcripts yielded amplified TCR beta CDR3 regions. RT-PCR in the first round (using the HTBI primer set) targeted the TCR CDR3. TCRdb reprocessed the multiplex PCR reads with MiXCR, giving one entry per CDR3 protein. Of some 500,000 distinct CDR3 sequences in the sample, 15% to 20% were seen once. Sequencing was carried out using blood. The source is a woman aged 30 to 39 with Graves' ophthalmopathy.

This clonotype was recorded many times. The J gene is TRBJ2-1, the V gene TRBV2; D gene unclear. The CDR3 sequence is 15 residues long. Germline V lookup: CDR1 SNHLY, CDR2 FYNNEI. Trimming stripped 8 bases from V and 2 bases from J, with 16 bases between. This chain's CDR3 is CASAPGEDTYNEQFF. In nucleotides, the CDR3 is TGTGCCAGCGCACCCGGAGAGGATACCTACAATGAGCAGTTCTTC.

This clonotype was recorded many times. CDR3 region: CASSSGLAGPLDTQYF. The CDR3 DNA sequence: TGTGCCAGCAGCTCCGGGCTAGCGGGCCCCTTAGATACGCAGTATTTT. The gene calls are TRBV13 and TRBJ2-3; TRBD2 agrees at 8 bases. Germline trimming cut 4 bases from V and 5 bases from J; bases unmatched to any gene: 11. Germline CDR1 PRHDT, CDR2 FYEKMQ (reference sequence). The CDR3 sequence is 16 residues long.

A word on this clonotype: A much larger clone lies a single base off, so this may be a read error. The V call is TRBV12-3 or TRBV12-4, the J call TRBJ2-5; TRBD2 is a possible D gene (6 bases). The CDR3 runs 13 residues. The CDR3 is CASSADYQETRYF. The CDR3 DNA reads TGTGCCAGCAGCGCGGACTATCAAGAGACCCGGTACTTC.

The chain is built from TRBV7-6 and TRBJ1-1; possibly TRBD1 for D (6 bases). The CDR3 length is 14 residues. Per the germline V gene, CDR1 is SGHVS and CDR2 is FNYEAQ. V was clipped by 4 bases and J by 4 bases, with 13 bases between them. Here the CDR3 reads CASSSWGGGTEAFF. The CDR3 nucleotides are TGTGCCAGCAGCTCCTGGGGGGGCGGCACTGAAGCTTTCTTT.

This clonotype appeared a single time. A clone one base away is much larger, so this may be a read error. The V and J genes are TRBV28 and TRBJ2-7, with TRBD1 identical over 10 bases. There are 16 residues in the CDR3. V was clipped by 7 bases and J by 5 bases; unmatched bases: 14. The germline V gene has CDR1 MDHEN and CDR2 SYDVKM. CDR3 coding DNA: TGTGCCAGCAAAATAGCCGGGACAGGGGCCTGCCACGAGCAGTACTTC. As protein: CASKIAGTGACHEQYF. Full variable domain (remainder filled in from reference TRBV28 and TRBJ2-7): DVKVTQSSRYLVKRTGEKVFLECVQDMDHENMFWYRQDPGLGLRLIYFSYDVKMKEKGDIPEGYSVSREKKERFSLILESASTNQTSMYLCASKIAGTGACHEQYFGPGTRLTVT.

This clonotype came up many times. This chain uses TRBV28 with TRBJ2-4; 10 nucleotides align to TRBD2. With V trimmed by 6 bases and J by 6 bases, 11 bases remained unmatched. Germline values: CDR1 MDHEN, CDR2 SYDVKM. This CDR3 has 16 residues. CDR3 bases: TGTGCCAGCAGCCCCCAGCGGGAGGGCCGGAGAAACATTCAGTACTTC. This translates into CASSPQREGRRNIQYF.

This clonotype was counted ten times or more. The J gene is TRBJ2-7, the V gene TRBV5-1; 10 bases are a match to TRBD2. This CDR3 region has 15 residues. The V gene's germline CDR1 is SGHRS and CDR2 YFSETQ. Losses at the gene ends were 0 bases for V and 3 bases for J; bases not matched to a gene: 3. CDR3 sequence: CASSLGSGGFYEQYF. The CDR3 DNA follows: TGCGCCAGCAGCTTGGGTAGCGGGGGGTTCTACGAGCAGTACTTC.

This clonotype was observed at least ten times. The gene calls are TRBV20-1 and TRBJ2-3; unclear D gene. Between the trimmed V and J ends, which lost 0 bases and 7 bases, there was a span of 8 bases. Per germline, CDR1 DFQATT and CDR2 SNEGSKA (reference sequence). This CDR3 region has 12 residues. In nucleotides, the CDR3 is TGCAGTGCTAGAGAGCAGTTTCATACGCAGTATTTT. Its translation: CSAREQFHTQYF.

This clonotype was seen many times. The chain links TRBV19 to TRBJ1-5; no reliable D call. V was shortened by 11 bases and J by 3 bases, with 14 bases between the two germline ends. The CDR3 contains 13 residues. Germline V gene data show CDR1 as LNHDA and CDR2 as SQIVND (reference sequence). The chain's CDR3 is CASSRESNQPQHF. The CDR3 coding sequence is TGTGCCTCCTCCAGAGAGTCCAATCAGCCCCAGCATTTT.

This clonotype was found many times. The junction shows a germline mismatch at one end, possibly a read error. Written as DNA, the CDR3 is TGTGCTAGCAGCTTAAGCTATGAGGGGAACAATGAGCAGTTCTTC. It is translated as CASSLSYEGNNEQFF. The V gene is TRBV7-7, the J gene TRBJ2-1, with D perhaps being TRBD1 or TRBD2 (5 bases each). Germline V CDR1 and CDR2: SSHAT, FNYEAQ (reference sequence). The CDR3 extends over 15 amino acids.

The table lists this clonotype with many counts. The gene calls are TRBV6-2 or TRBV6-3 and TRBJ1-5; D might be TRBD1 (6 bases). Germline V lookup: CDR1 MNHEY, CDR2 SVGEGT. This CDR3 spans 15 amino acids. Trimming removed 2 bases at V and 7 bases at J, with 15 bases between. This CDR3 is CASSYTQRGPQPQHF. CDR3 nucleotides: TGTGCCAGCAGTTACACCCAGCGGGGGCCACAGCCCCAGCATTTT.

This chain links TRBV12-3 or TRBV12-4 with TRBJ1-1; 9 positions match TRBD1. The CDR3 covers 13 residues. V gave up 5 bases and J gave up 5 bases; unmatched junction bases: 3. The chain's CDR3 is CASSQGTGTEAFF. DNA of the CDR3: TGTGCCAGCAGTCAAGGGACAGGGACTGAAGCTTTCTTT.

The V gene is TRBV12-3 or TRBV12-4, the J gene TRBJ2-3, with D possibly matching TRBD2 (6 bases). The CDR3 has 14 amino acids. Trimming removed 3 bases at V and 6 bases at J, with 13 bases between. The CDR3 bases are TGTGCCAGCAGTTTGTCGGGAGCTATCGATACGCAGTATTTT. Amino acids: CASSLSGAIDTQYF.

This sequence joins TRBV9 and TRBJ1-2; tentative D call: TRBD1 (5 bases). The CDR3 spans 15 residues. V shed 0 bases and J shed 4 bases, with 13 bases lying between them. In germline, CDR1 is SGDLS, CDR2 YYNGEE. The CDR3 region is CASSVATGQGYGYTF. The DNA of the CDR3 is TGTGCCAGCAGCGTAGCTACAGGACAAGGCTATGGCTACACCTTC.

This clonotype has a count of ten or more. The chain recombines TRBV2 with TRBJ2-3, with D possibly being TRBD2 (7 bases). The length of the CDR3 is 15 residues. Trimming left V 1 base short and J 3 bases short, with 11 bases between. Germline assignment: CDR1 SNHLY and CDR2 FYNNEI. CDR3 amino acids: CASSEGGGRTDTQYF. The CDR3 DNA sequence: TGTGCCAGCAGTGAAGGGGGGGGCCGTACAGATACGCAGTATTTT. Using reference TRBV2 and TRBJ2-3 for the parts outside the CDR3, the full variable domain is EPEVTQTPSHQVTQMGQEVILRCVPISNHLYFYWYRQILGQKVEFLVSFYNNEISEKSEIFDDQFSVERPDGSNFTLKIRSTKLEDSAMYFCASSEGGGRTDTQYFGPGTRLTVL.

This sequence joins TRBV6-1 and TRBJ1-4; D is undetermined. This CDR3 has 16 amino acids. V was cut by 1 base and J by 10 bases, with 19 bases left in between. Germline CDR1 is MNHNS and CDR2 is SASEGT. CDR3 DNA sequence: TGTGCCAGCAGTGAAGATCGGGGTCTTCTTTCTGGAAAACTGTTTTTT. Translation: CASSEDRGLLSGKLFF.

There are a few counts of this clonotype. The V and J genes are TRBV5-1 and TRBJ2-5; D is possibly TRBD1 (5 bases). Germline V gene sequence: CDR1 SGHRS, CDR2 YFSETQ. The CDR3 extends over 15 amino acids. Trimming stripped 5 bases from V and 1 base from J, with 15 bases between. CDR3 coding DNA: TGCGCCAGCAGTGGTCGACAGATGGCCCAAGAGACCCAGTACTTC. It codes for CASSGRQMAQETQYF.

This clonotype has a count of ten or more. This chain uses TRBV7-8 with TRBJ1-5; the match to TRBD1 covers 11 bases. From germline, CDR1 is SGHVS and CDR2 FQNEAQ. V shed 5 bases, J shed 6 bases, and the junction held 3 bases outside the gene matches. The CDR3 covers 14 residues. DNA of the CDR3: TGTGCCAGCAGCGTGGACAGGGGGCTTCAGCCCCAGCATTTT. It encodes CASSVDRGLQPQHF.

This clonotype was counted a few times. The CDR3 DNA reads TGTGCCTGGAGTGTCATGGGTGAAAAACTGTTTTTT. Translating gives CAWSVMGEKLFF. The chain combines TRBV30 with TRBJ1-4; no definite D call. The CDR3 contains 12 residues. The V gene's germline CDR1 is GTSNPN and CDR2 SVGIG (reference sequence). Trimming left V 0 bases short and J 7 bases short, with 6 bases between. The variable domain in full, with the rest retrieved from reference TRBV30 and TRBJ1-4, is SQTIHQWPATLVQPVGSPLSLECTVEGTSNPNLYWYRQAAGRGLQLLFYSVGIGQISSEVPQNLSASRPQDRQFILSSKKLLLSDSGFYLCAWSVMGEKLFFGSGTQLSVL.

The chain couples TRBV25-1 to TRBJ2-3; D remains ambiguous. The CDR3 is 14 amino acids. Germline CDR1 MGHDK, CDR2 SYGVNS. Trimming took off 1 base at V and 0 bases at J, with 5 bases between the two ends. CDR3 amino acids: CASSEFGSTDTQYF. CDR3 DNA: TGTGCCAGCAGTGAATTCGGGAGCACAGATACGCAGTATTTT.

The chain links TRBV24-1 to TRBJ2-3, with D perhaps matching TRBD2 (5 bases). V shed 1 base and J shed 2 bases, with 12 bases lying between them. Germline V gene sequence: CDR1 KGHDR, CDR2 SFDVKD. The CDR3 spans 16 residues. The CDR3 DNA reads TGTGCCACCAGTGATTTTTCGGTGGGAGACACAGATACGCAGTATTTT. This codes for CATSDFSVGDTDTQYF.